The 17 T cell receptor beta chains reported below all come from one sample, sequenced in a study of radiation and T cells in renal cell carcinoma. The time point denotes: blood 4 weeks post-SBRT, at nephrectomy. Treatment denoted: 15 Gy SBRT to primary tumor, nephrectomy 4 weeks later. This table comes from immunoSEQ multiplex PCR, and its TCRdb copy is limited to in-frame clones, with some not included. The sample lists around 180,000 clones; about 88% were seen once. The specimen was blood, collected from a patient whose treatment included radiotherapy and nephrectomy. Source of these receptors: a woman aged 45-60 years with renal cell carcinoma.

This clone was seen once. The V gene is TRBV4-1, the J gene TRBJ2-1; D is uncertain. The CDR3 consists of 18 residues. In germline, CDR1 is MGHRA, CDR2 YSYEKL. The V end lost 3 bases, the J end lost 7 bases, and 25 bases lay between the germline ends. CDR3 protein: CASSQGWAYGPQLNEQFF. CDR3 DNA: TGCGCCAGCAGCCAGGGTTGGGCTTACGGGCCCCAATTGAATGAGCAGTTCTTC.

The genes are TRBV18 and TRBJ2-3; TRBD1 matches 7 bases. V trimming: 4 bases; J trimming: 1 base; junction bases outside the gene matches: 5. The germline V gene encodes CDR1 KGHSH and CDR2 LQKENI. The CDR3 has 15 amino acids. The CDR3 spells CASSLGGMGTDTQYF. CDR3 coding DNA: TGTGCCAGCTCACTAGGGGGCATGGGCACAGATACGCAGTATTTT.

This chain joins TRBV6-1 and TRBJ1-1; the D gene is possibly TRBD1 (5 bases). This CDR3 spans 16 amino acids. V was clipped by 1 base and J by 3 bases, with 15 bases between them. In germline, CDR1 is MNHNS, CDR2 SASEGT. CDR3: CASSEDSWGGDTEAFF. The CDR3 coding sequence is TGTGCCAGCAGTGAAGACTCGTGGGGAGGGGACACTGAAGCTTTCTTT.

The V and J genes are TRBV7-3 and TRBJ2-2; D may be TRBD2 (6 bases). This CDR3 comprises 17 residues. The germline gives CDR1 SGHTA, CDR2 FQGTGA. V gave up 4 bases and J gave up 4 bases, with 19 bases separating them. CDR3 sequence reads: CASSSSNLGGSTGELFF. For the CDR3, the DNA is TGTGCCAGCAGCTCCTCTAACCTGGGGGGAAGCACCGGGGAGCTGTTTTTT.

V usage is TRBV27 and J usage is TRBJ2-1; TRBD1 agrees at 9 bases. The germline CDR1 and CDR2 sequences are MNHEY and SMNVEV (reference sequence). V dropped 5 bases and J dropped 2; count of bases not matched to a gene: 10. CDR3 length: 17 amino acids. CDR3 nucleotide sequence: TGTGCCAGCAGTCCAAGGCATACAGGGGGCGCCTACAATGAGCAGTTCTTC. Its protein is CASSPRHTGGAYNEQFF.

The table lists this clone with a few counts. This chain connects TRBV9 to TRBJ2-4; 7 bases match TRBD1. The CDR3 consists of 20 residues. V gave up 0 bases and J gave up 1 base; unmatched junction bases: 16. Germline V gives CDR1 SGDLS, CDR2 YYNGEE. DNA of the CDR3: TGTGCCAGCAGCGTAGGTTCTTGGGGACAGTCTTTTACTGCCAAAAACATTCAGTACTTC. This gives the protein CASSVGSWGQSFTAKNIQYF.

J is TRBJ2-3 and V is TRBV14, with 14 bases aligning to TRBD2. Germline trimming cut 4 bases from V and 9 bases from J; bases unmatched to any gene: 6. CDR1 is SGHDN and CDR2 is FVKESK in the germline V gene. CDR3 length: 15 amino acids. In DNA form, the CDR3 reads TGTGCCAGCAGCCGGGGACTAGCGGGGGAATTAACGCAGTATTTT. It translates to CASSRGLAGELTQYF.

The chain recombines TRBV25-1 with TRBJ2-7; D call uncertain. Trimming stripped 3 bases from V and 3 bases from J, with 12 bases between. Germline V gene sequence: CDR1 MGHDK, CDR2 SYGVNS. This CDR3 spans 14 amino acids. CDR3 protein: CASSEAGYYYEQYF. CDR3 nucleotide sequence: TGTGCCAGCAGTGAGGCAGGTTATTACTACGAGCAGTACTTC.

The genes are TRBV14 and TRBJ1-1; possible D gene TRBD1, 5 bases. CDR1 and CDR2 (germline): SGHDN, FVKESK. V was clipped by 3 bases and J by 8 bases, with 13 bases between them. The CDR3 extends over 13 amino acids. The chain's CDR3 is CASSQFSSGEAFF. CDR3 DNA sequence: TGTGCCAGCAGCCAGTTTTCATCAGGGGAAGCTTTCTTT.

V usage is TRBV19 and J usage is TRBJ1-1, with TRBD1 matching 10 bases. Germline CDR1 and CDR2: LNHDA and SQIVND (reference sequence). The CDR3 is 18 residues long. The trim removed 1 base at V and 5 bases at J, leaving 13 bases unmatched. The CDR3 coding sequence is TGTGCCAGTAGTATAGGGGTGCTGAAACCGGGACAGGGGACTGAAGCTTTCTTT. This codes for CASSIGVLKPGQGTEAFF.

This chain links TRBV6-5 with TRBJ1-3; TRBD1 matches at 7 bases. Per the germline V gene, CDR1 is MNHEY and CDR2 is SVGAGI. The CDR3 sequence is 15 residues long. V gave up 0 bases and J gave up 3 bases; unmatched junction bases: 2. CDR3 in amino acids: CASSYSTGFGNTIYF. The CDR3 DNA is TGTGCCAGCAGTTACTCGACAGGGTTTGGAAACACCATATATTTT.

V usage is TRBV6-5 and J usage is TRBJ1-5, with 7 positions matching TRBD1. CDR3 length equals 15 residues. CDR1 and CDR2 (germline): MNHEY, SVGAGI. Trimming at V came to 8 bases and at J to 4 bases, leaving 11 bases not matched to a gene. The CDR3 coding sequence is TGTGCCAGCGGAATGGGGGGACAGAAAAATCAGCCCCAGCATTTT. As protein: CASGMGGQKNQPQHF.

The rearrangement links TRBV2 to TRBJ1-2, with D uncertain. Germline CDR1 SNHLY, CDR2 FYNNEI. The V and J ends lost 2 bases and 2 bases respectively, with 6 bases between them. The CDR3 consists of 13 residues. CDR3 loop: CASSETGNYGYTF. DNA of the CDR3: TGTGCCAGCAGTGAAACGGGAAACTATGGCTACACCTTC.

V gene TRBV5-1 combines with J gene TRBJ1-6, with D unclear. The V gene's germline CDR1 is SGHRS and CDR2 YFSETQ. This CDR3 comprises 14 residues. Deletions cut 0 bases from V and 9 bases from J, with 10 bases between. As DNA, the CDR3 is TGCGCCAGCAGCTTGGGTCAGGTGGGTTCACCCCTCCACTTT. This sequence encodes CASSLGQVGSPLHF.

The chain uses TRBV9 and TRBJ2-7; 8 bases agree with TRBD1. Germline assignment: CDR1 SGDLS and CDR2 YYNGEE. This CDR3 spans 15 amino acids. After removal of 0 bases from V and 6 bases from J, the junction contained 8 bases not matched to a gene. The CDR3 sequence is CASSVGTGTSREQYF. For the CDR3, the DNA is TGTGCCAGCAGCGTAGGGACAGGGACGAGTCGCGAGCAGTACTTC.

The V gene is TRBV18, the J gene TRBJ2-3; D remains ambiguous. CDR3 length: 14 residues. Germline CDR1 is KGHSH and CDR2 is LQKENI. Trimming pared 1 base from V and 3 bases from J, leaving 8 bases between. CDR3 amino acids: CASSPRRDTDTQYF. The DNA of the CDR3 is TGTGCCAGCTCACCACGAAGGGATACAGATACGCAGTATTTT.

This chain joins TRBV7-9 and TRBJ1-2; weak D call: TRBD1 (5 bases). There are 15 residues in the CDR3. Germline CDR1 reads SEHNR; CDR2 reads FQNEAQ (reference sequence). Trimming cost V 8 bases and J 2 bases, with 18 bases left between them. The CDR3 region is CASQWQGGSNYGYTF. CDR3 DNA sequence: TGTGCCAGCCAATGGCAGGGAGGTAGCAACTATGGCTACACCTTC.